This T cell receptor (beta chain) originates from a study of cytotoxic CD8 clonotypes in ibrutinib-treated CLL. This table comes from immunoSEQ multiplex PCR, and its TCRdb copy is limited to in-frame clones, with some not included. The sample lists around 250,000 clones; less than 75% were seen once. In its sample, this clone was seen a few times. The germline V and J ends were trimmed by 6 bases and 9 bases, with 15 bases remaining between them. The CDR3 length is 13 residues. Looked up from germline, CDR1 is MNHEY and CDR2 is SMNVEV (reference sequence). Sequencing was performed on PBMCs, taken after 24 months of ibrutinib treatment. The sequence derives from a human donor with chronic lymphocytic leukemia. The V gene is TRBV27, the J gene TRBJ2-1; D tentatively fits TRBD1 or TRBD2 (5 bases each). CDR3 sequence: CASSPGTILEQFF. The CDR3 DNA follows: TGTGCCAGCAGCCCCGGGACGATTCTTGAGCAGTTCTTC.